This T cell receptor (beta chain) was sequenced during a study of response to subunit inactivated influenza vaccine (dated by TCRdb to about 2018). Concerning the study at large: To follow how T cells responded to a trivalent subunit inactivated influenza vaccine, the researchers relied on deep quantitative profiling of the T cell receptor repertoire. Paper-wide results and their limitations: According to the authors, only a limited number of new T cells may be recruited by each seasonal influenza vaccination.

CDR1 SQVTM and CDR2 ANQGSEA are derived from the germline V gene. From the cysteine through the phenylalanine, the CDR3 covers 13 amino acids. This entry keeps only the CDR3 DNA: 39 bases, framed from base 1. The junction carries 10 bases between V and J, which are trimmed by 3 bases and 4 bases respectively. This clonotype was observed a handful of times. Its binding antigen is unknown. No much larger clone exists at a distance of one base, and base qualities are not known. The label giving this sample's time point can be read as: 45 days after influenza vaccine administration. Receptor libraries were prepared by RT-PCR. The listed sequencing device is Illumina HiSeq 2500. The public reads were reprocessed in TCRdb via fastp at Q25 and MiXCR, keeping in-frame beta chains. Each record represents a unique CDR3 protein, reported with the most common genes and DNA among its rows. Recorded for this sample are approximately 500,000 distinct CDR3 sequences; under 15% of them occurred a single time. Less than 15% of the sample lies in the top ten.

This receptor was identified in a man between 50 and 59 years old who received an inactivated influenza vaccine. Donor details come from another sample of the same person, matched by shared clones. The starting material was PBMCs from blood, obtained 45 days after vaccination. The chain links TRBV29-1 with TRBJ2-1, with TRBD1 perhaps the D gene, on 5 matching bases. The DNA sequence follows: TGCAGCGTTGACAGGGCCGTATACAATGAGCAGTTCTTC. It translates to CSVDRAVYNEQFF.